This T cell receptor (beta chain) was recovered during a study of blood T cell repertoires in COVID-19. Study overall: T cells, B-cell-depleted T cells, or PBMCs provided the cDNA or gDNA that served as material.

This clone was recorded a few times. Per the germline V gene, CDR1 is MDHEN and CDR2 is SYDVKM. The CDR3 covers 17 residues. V was trimmed by 4 bases and J by 8 bases, leaving 23 bases between them. Authors' methods: Scientists estimated how many nucleated cells there were by amplifying reference gene primers. TCRdb's copy holds only in-frame clones and misses some; the assay was immunoSEQ multiplex PCR. V, J and clone size were drawn from that table, and D and trimming were deduced from the DNA. In the table there are about 310,000 clones, around 86% of which are singletons. The sequence was collected from a man aged 50-59 years with active or convalescent COVID-19. The sample taken for sequencing was peripheral blood. The chain recombines TRBV28 with TRBJ1-4, with a tentative D call TRBD1 (5 bases). CDR3 nucleotides: TGTGCCAGCAGTTATCCCCATCCCGGGGGAGGAGGGGAAAAACTGTTTTTT. Amino acids: CASSYPHPGGGGEKLFF.